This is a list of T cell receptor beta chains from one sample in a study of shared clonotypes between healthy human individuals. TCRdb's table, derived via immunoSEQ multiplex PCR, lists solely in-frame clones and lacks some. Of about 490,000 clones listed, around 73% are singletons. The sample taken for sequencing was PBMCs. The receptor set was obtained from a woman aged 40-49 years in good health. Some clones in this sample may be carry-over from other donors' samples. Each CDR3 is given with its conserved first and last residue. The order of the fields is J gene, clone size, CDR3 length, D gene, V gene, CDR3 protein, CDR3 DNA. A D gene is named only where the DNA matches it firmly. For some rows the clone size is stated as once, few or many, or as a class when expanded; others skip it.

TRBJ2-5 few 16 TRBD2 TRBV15 CATSRDLVAGEETQYF TGTGCCACCAGCAGAGATTTGGTAGCGGGAGAAGAGACCCAGTACTTC
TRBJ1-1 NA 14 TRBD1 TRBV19 CASSRGPGQAEAFF TGTGCCAGTAGTAGGGGACCCGGACAGGCTGAAGCTTTCTTT
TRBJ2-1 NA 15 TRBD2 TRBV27 CASSRRLAGDNEQFF TGTGCCAGCAGTCGTCGACTAGCGGGAGACAATGAGCAGTTCTTC
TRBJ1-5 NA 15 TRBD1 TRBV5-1 CASSPSGQGDQPQHF TGCGCCAGCAGCCCTTCGGGACAGGGGGATCAGCCCCAGCATTTT
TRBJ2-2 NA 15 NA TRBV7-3 CASSPGTAESGELFF TGTGCCAGCAGCCCGGGGACCGCAGAATCAGGGGAGCTGTTTTTT
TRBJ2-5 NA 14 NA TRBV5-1 CASSSTGAQETQYF TGCGCCAGCAGCTCGACAGGAGCACAAGAGACCCAGTACTTC
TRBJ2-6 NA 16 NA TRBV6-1 CASSELDFSGANVLTF TGTGCCAGCAGCGAATTGGACTTCTCCGGGGCCAACGTCCTGACTTTC
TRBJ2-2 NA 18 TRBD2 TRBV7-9 CASSLPPGLAGNTGELFF TGTGCCAGCAGCCTACCCCCGGGACTAGCGGGGAACACCGGGGAGCTGTTTTTT
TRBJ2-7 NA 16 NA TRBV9 CASSVGGTSSSYEQYF TGTGCCAGCAGCGTAGGGGGGACTTCCAGCTCCTACGAGCAGTACTTC
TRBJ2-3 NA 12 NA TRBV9 CASSVYSDTQYF TGTGCCAGCAGCGTATACTCAGATACGCAGTATTTT
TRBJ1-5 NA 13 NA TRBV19 CASSAGVGQPQHF TGTGCCAGTAGTGCAGGGGTGGGTCAGCCCCAGCATTTT
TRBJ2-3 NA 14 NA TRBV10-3 CAIAGGGLGNTQYF TGTGCCATCGCGGGCGGAGGACTGGGGAATACGCAGTATTTT
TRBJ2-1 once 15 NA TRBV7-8 CASSETSWGRGEQFF TGTGCCAGCAGCGAAACCAGTTGGGGGCGAGGTGAGCAGTTCTTC
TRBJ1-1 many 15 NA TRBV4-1 CASSQEPFDATEAFF TGCGCCAGCAGCCAAGAACCTTTTGATGCCACTGAAGCTTTCTTT